These 28 T cell receptor gamma chains were all obtained from the same sample, sequenced in a study of fetal and pediatric gammadelta thymocytes. TCRdb reanalysed the reads with CATT. The table includes roughly 900 gamma-chain clones, approximately 5% detected once. The sequencing input was non-Vgamma9Vdelta2 gamma-delta T cells from the thymus. Subset specified: CD3+gammadeltaTCR+ thymocytes not co-expressing Vgamma9 and Vdelta2. Receptor source: a child who underwent cardiac surgery and was recorded as healthy.

There are a few counts of this clone. Since a far larger clone is one base different, this is likely a read error. The chain recombines TRGV10 with TRGJ1 or TRGJ2. TRGV10 is noted as an ORF with a role that remains uncertain. The CDR3 consists of 13 residues. V trimming: 8 bases; J trimming: 1 base; junction bases outside the gene matches: 6. The CDR3 here is CAAWDCNYYKKLF. The CDR3 nucleotides are TGTGCTGCGTGGGACTGTAATTATTATAAGAAACTCTTT.

This clone is judged large. This chain joins TRGV2 and TRGJ1 or TRGJ2. The junction had 4 bases not matched to a gene; V was cut back by 2 bases and J by 0 bases. Germline V gives CDR1 EGSNGY, CDR2 YDSYNSKV. This CDR3 comprises 14 residues. CDR3 coding DNA: TGTGCCACCTGGGACGCTCAGAATTATTATAAGAAACTCTTT. This codes for CATWDAQNYYKKLF.

The table lists this clone with a count of one. With a far larger clone one base away, a read error is the likely cause. The chain is built from TRGV2 and TRGJ1 or TRGJ2. In the absence of a J gene in TCRdb, the DNA was matched to germline to assign it here. Germline values: CDR1 EGSNGY, CDR2 YDSYNSKV. Unmatched junction bases numbered 5, after V lost 0 bases and J lost 3 bases. The CDR3 loop spans 14 amino acids. The CDR3 loop is CATWDGLIYYKKLF. CDR3 DNA: TGTGCCACCTGGGACGGGCTGATTTATTATAAGAAACTCTTT.

Sample share makes this clone large. The chain uses TRGV8 and TRGJP1. V lost 4 bases to trimming and J lost 11 bases; unmatched junction nucleotides: 10. The CDR3 spans 13 residues. Per the germline V gene, CDR1 is VENAVY and CDR2 is YDSYNSRV. The CDR3 loop reads CATWDLHRWFKIF. CDR3 nucleotide sequence: TGTGCCACCTGGGACTTGCATCGGTGGTTCAAGATATTT.

Judged by abundance, this clone is large. The rearrangement links TRGV10 to TRGJ1 or TRGJ2. TRGV10 is identified as an open reading frame with a role that is uncertain. V was clipped by 8 bases and J by 10 bases; unmatched bases: 9. The CDR3 extends over 11 amino acids. The CDR3: CAAWDRMKKLF. CDR3 DNA: TGTGCTGCGTGGGATCGAATGAAGAAACTCTTT.

This clone qualifies as large. This chain joins TRGV8 and TRGJ1 or TRGJ2. Losses at the gene ends were 2 bases for V and 2 bases for J; bases not matched to a gene: 6. This CDR3 spans 14 amino acids. Germline-derived CDR1 and CDR2 are VENAVY and YDSYNSRV. CDR3 bases: TGTGCCACCTGGGATACCGGGGATTATTATAAGAAACTCTTT. Protein: CATWDTGDYYKKLF.

In the case of this clone: This may stem from a read error, because a much larger clone lies one nucleotide away. The J gene was not called, though the V gene is TRGV4. Per germline, CDR1 EGSTGY and CDR2 YDSYTSSV. This CDR3 has 12 amino acids. The CDR3 region has the DNA TGTGCCACCTGGGATGGGTATTATAAGAAACTCTTC. It specifies CATWDGYYKKLF.

By proportion, this clone is medium-sized. The V call is TRGV9, the J call TRGJP. The length of the CDR3 is 16 residues. V dropped 0 bases and J dropped 6; count of bases not matched to a gene: 2. From germline, CDR1 is GITISATS and CDR2 ISYDGTV (reference sequence). This CDR3 reads CALWEVRELGKKIKVF. The CDR3 DNA is TGTGCCTTGTGGGAGGTGCGAGAGTTGGGCAAAAAAATCAAGGTATTT.

Concerning this clone: This may arise from a read error, as a much more abundant clone is one base away. This chain joins TRGV2 and TRGJ1 or TRGJ2. Germline CDR1 reads EGSNGY; CDR2 reads YDSYNSKV. This CDR3 has 13 amino acids. The CDR3 loop reads CATWGGPYYKKLF. The CDR3 DNA reads TGTGCCACCTGGGGCGGGCCTTATTATAAGAAACTCTTT.

The gene calls are TRGV8 and TRGJ1 or TRGJ2. This CDR3 is 15 amino acids long. The ends lost 2 bases at V and 0 bases at J; junction bases unmatched: 7. Germline assignment: CDR1 VENAVY and CDR2 YDSYNSRV. The DNA of the CDR3 is TGTGCCACCTGGGATATGACACAGAATTATTATAAGAAACTCTTT. This gives the protein CATWDMTQNYYKKLF.

By share, this clone counts as large. The chain couples TRGV3 to TRGJ1 or TRGJ2. Germline V gives CDR1 VTNTFY, CDR2 YDVSTARD (reference sequence). V shed 0 bases and J 4 bases; nucleotides not matched to a gene: 9. The CDR3 is 15 amino acids. This CDR3 reads CATWDRRKAYYKKLF. In DNA, the CDR3 is TGTGCCACCTGGGACAGGAGGAAGGCCTATTATAAGAAACTCTTT.

This clone is classed as medium-sized. The rearrangement joins TRGV3 to TRGJ1 or TRGJ2. The germline CDR1 and CDR2 sequences are VTNTFY and YDVSTARD (reference sequence). Trimming cost V 1 base and J 9 bases; bases outside gene matches: 0. The CDR3 runs 10 residues. The CDR3 DNA follows: TGTGCCACCTGGGACAGTAAGAAACTCTTT. Protein sequence: CATWDSKKLF.

By share, this clone ranks as large (0.1 to 1%). The chain uses TRGV10 and TRGJP1. TRGV10 belongs to the ORF category, with a function that is uncertain. V shed 8 bases and J 0 bases; nucleotides not matched to a gene: 4. This CDR3 has 14 residues. The DNA for the CDR3 is TGTGCTGCGTGGGTATATACCACTGGTTGGTTCAAGATATTT. It yields the protein CAAWVYTTGWFKIF.

J is TRGJ1 or TRGJ2 and V is TRGV9. TCRdb leaves out the J gene; it was filled in here by matching the DNA to germline. The ends lost 1 base at V and 1 base at J; junction bases unmatched: 4. Germline CDR1 and CDR2: GITISATS and ISYDGTV (reference sequence). The length of the CDR3 is 14 residues. The CDR3 sequence: CALWEVSNYYKKLF. The CDR3 DNA follows: TGTGCCTTGTGGGAGGTATCTAATTATTATAAGAAACTCTTT.

This clone is medium-sized by share. The chain recombines TRGV9 with TRGJ1 or TRGJ2. Unmatched junction bases numbered 2, after V lost 0 bases and J lost 3 bases. CDR3 size: 13 residues. Germline V lookup: CDR1 GITISATS, CDR2 ISYDGTV (reference sequence). The CDR3 region is CALWEVFYYKKLF. Here the CDR3 DNA reads TGTGCCTTGTGGGAGGTGTTTTATTATAAGAAACTCTTT.

Relative to its sample, this clone is medium-sized (0.01 to 0.1%). This chain joins TRGV2 and TRGJ1 or TRGJ2. CDR3 length: 13 residues. Germline V CDR1 and CDR2: EGSNGY, YDSYNSKV. Trimming at V came to 3 bases and at J to 4 bases, leaving 6 bases not matched to a gene. The CDR3 nucleotides read TGTGCCACCTGGGACTTGGGGTATTATAAGAAACTCTTT. Translated: CATWDLGYYKKLF.

The genes are TRGV4 and TRGJ1 or TRGJ2. V was pared by 5 bases and J by 3 bases, with 7 bases of the junction left unmatched. The germline V gene encodes CDR1 EGSTGY and CDR2 YDSYTSSV. This CDR3 is built from 13 residues. DNA for the CDR3: TGTGCCACCTGGGCGAGCTTTTATTATAAGAAACTCTTT. It is translated as CATWASFYYKKLF.

This rearrangement joins TRGV4 to TRGJ1 or TRGJ2. The J gene is absent in TCRdb and was assigned here via DNA matching to germline. V was clipped by 5 bases and J by 4 bases; unmatched bases: 8. The germline V gene has CDR1 EGSTGY and CDR2 YDSYTSSV. CDR3 size: 13 residues. CDR3 in amino acids: CATWGPPYYKKLF. The DNA for the CDR3 is TGTGCCACCTGGGGGCCCCCATATTATAAGAAACTCTTT.

This clone has only a few counts. The V and J genes are TRGV9 and TRGJ1 or TRGJ2. The CDR3 totals 14 residues. The ends lost 0 bases at V and 0 bases at J; junction bases unmatched: 2. Per the germline V gene, CDR1 is GITISATS and CDR2 is ISYDGTV (reference sequence). CDR3 amino acids: CALWEVWNYYKKLF. The CDR3 DNA follows: TGTGCCTTGTGGGAGGTGTGGAATTATTATAAGAAACTCTTT.

This clone ranks as large. The genes are TRGV9 and TRGJ1 or TRGJ2. This CDR3 contains 13 residues. V trimming: 4 bases; J trimming: 3 bases; junction bases outside the gene matches: 6. Germline CDR1 and CDR2: GITISATS and ISYDGTV (reference sequence). CDR3 protein: CALWETIYYKKLF. The CDR3 bases are TGTGCCTTGTGGGAAACGATTTATTATAAGAAACTCTTT.

This clone is judged large. The rearrangement uses TRGV9 and TRGJP1. Trimming cost V 0 bases and J 0 bases; bases outside gene matches: 4. Germline lookup yields CDR1 GITISATS and CDR2 ISYDGTV (reference sequence). The CDR3 has 16 residues. The CDR3 loop reads CALWEVRDTTGWFKIF. The CDR3 DNA reads TGTGCCTTGTGGGAGGTGCGGGATACCACTGGTTGGTTCAAGATATTT.

This clone is large (0.1 to 1%) in the sample. Other DNA variants within this sample encode the same CDR3. The gene calls are TRGV4 and TRGJ1 or TRGJ2. J was trimmed by 0 bases and V by 4 bases; bases with no gene match: 3. From germline, CDR1 is EGSTGY and CDR2 YDSYTSSV. CDR3 length: 13 residues. The CDR3 sequence is CATWDENYYKKLF. For the CDR3, the DNA is TGTGCCACCTGGGACGAGAATTATTATAAGAAACTCTTT.

About this clone: This probably arose from a read error, given a far larger clone one base away. The identical CDR3 is also encoded by other nucleotide sequences in the sample. The chain is built from TRGV8 and TRGJP1. The germline V gene encodes CDR1 VENAVY and CDR2 YDSYNSRV. V dropped 5 bases and J dropped 2; count of bases not matched to a gene: 8. The CDR3 covers 15 residues. The CDR3 DNA reads TGTGCCACCTGGGGTAGCACAACCACTGGTTGGTTCAAGATATTT. Amino acid sequence: CATWGSTTTGWFKIF.

The genes are TRGV2 and TRGJ1 or TRGJ2. V shed 2 bases and J 3 bases; nucleotides not matched to a gene: 4. From germline, CDR1 is EGSNGY and CDR2 YDSYNSKV. The CDR3 sequence is 13 residues long. The CDR3 bases are TGTGCCACCTGGGACGAGGTTTATTATAAGAAACTCTTT. Its translation: CATWDEVYYKKLF.

This clone turned up a few times. An end of the junction differs from the germline gene, which may be a read error. The chain is built from TRGV4 and TRGJ1 or TRGJ2. CDR1 and CDR2 (germline): EGSTGY, YDSYTSSV. The CDR3 runs 13 residues. CDR3 nucleotides: TGTGCCACCTGGGTTCGTAATTATAATAAGAAACTCTTT. Its translation is CATWVRNYNKKLF.

This clone is labeled large. The chain uses TRGV9 and TRGJ1 or TRGJ2. This CDR3 is built from 14 residues. Germline V gives CDR1 GITISATS, CDR2 ISYDGTV (reference sequence). After removal of 0 bases from V and 7 bases from J, the junction contained 9 bases not matched to a gene. The CDR3: CALWEVQYRYKKLF. DNA of the CDR3: TGTGCCTTGTGGGAGGTGCAGTATCGATATAAGAAACTCTTT.

By proportion, this clone is large. The chain employs TRGV9 and TRGJ1 or TRGJ2. Looked up from germline, CDR1 is GITISATS and CDR2 is ISYDGTV (reference sequence). CDR3 length equals 12 residues. With 3 bases clipped from V and 6 bases from J, the junction kept 5 bases outside the gene matches. CDR3 region: CALWEPPYKKLF. In DNA form, the CDR3 reads TGTGCCTTGTGGGAGCCACCTTATAAGAAACTCTTT.

Concerning this clone itself: A much larger clone is a single base away; this may be a read error. Additional DNA sequences in this sample encode the identical CDR3. The chain is built from TRGV8 and TRGJ1 or TRGJ2. This CDR3 contains 14 residues. Looked up from germline, CDR1 is VENAVY and CDR2 is YDSYNSRV. The CDR3 loop is CATWDSRNYYKKLF. The CDR3 DNA is TGTGCTACCTGGGATAGCCGGAATTATTATAAGAAACTCTTT.